One sample yielded the 20 T cell receptor beta chains listed below, sequenced in a study of T cell responses to AZD1222 COVID-19 vaccine. The repertoire was sequenced with immunoSEQ multiplex PCR; TCRdb's copy has only in-frame clones and lacks some. The data contain roughly 190,000 clones, just over 90% of them singletons. The input for sequencing was peripheral blood, taken on day 0 of AZD1222 vaccination. These receptors were collected from an adult in good health.

This chain connects TRBV6-5 to TRBJ1-6; the D gene is possibly TRBD1 (6 bases). The germline V gene encodes CDR1 MNHEY and CDR2 SVGAGI. The V and J ends lost 0 bases and 10 bases respectively, with 13 bases between them. The CDR3 has 15 amino acids. The CDR3: CASSYSTGGESPLHF. CDR3 in DNA: TGTGCCAGCAGTTACTCGACAGGCGGGGAGTCACCCCTCCACTTT.

The chain uses TRBV7-8 and TRBJ1-1; D possibly corresponds to TRBD1 (6 bases). The CDR3 sequence is 15 residues long. The V and J ends lost 2 bases and 5 bases respectively, with 15 bases between them. Germline V gene data show CDR1 as SGHVS and CDR2 as FQNEAQ. CDR3 coding DNA: TGTGCCAGCAGCTTAAATGCCAGGGGAGGGACTGAAGCTTTCTTT. The encoded protein is CASSLNARGGTEAFF.

The chain combines TRBV19 with TRBJ2-1; 7 positions agree with TRBD2. CDR3 length equals 16 residues. V trimming: 0 bases; J trimming: 2 bases; junction bases outside the gene matches: 4. Germline V CDR1 and CDR2: LNHDA, SQIVND (reference sequence). CDR3 amino acids: CASSIEGGSPYNEQFF. The CDR3 coding sequence is TGTGCCAGTAGTATAGAGGGCGGGAGCCCCTACAATGAGCAGTTCTTC.

V usage is TRBV5-4 and J usage is TRBJ1-3; unclear D gene. The CDR3 totals 14 residues. Trimming removed 0 bases from V and 0 bases from J, with 4 bases in between. Germline CDR1 and CDR2: SGHNT and YYREEE (reference sequence). The CDR3 here is CASSLVGSGNTIYF. The CDR3 coding sequence is TGTGCCAGCAGCTTGGTAGGCTCTGGAAACACCATATATTTT.

The V and J genes are TRBV11-2 and TRBJ2-3; D may correspond to TRBD1 or TRBD2 (6 bases each). The ends were cut back, 6 bases at V and 2 bases at J, with 15 bases in the middle. Germline V gives CDR1 SGHAT, CDR2 FQNNGV. The CDR3 spans 15 residues. The CDR3 loop reads CASRTWGAVTDTQYF. The CDR3 DNA follows: TGTGCCAGCAGGACATGGGGGGCCGTCACAGATACGCAGTATTTT.

The chain joins TRBV6-5 to TRBJ1-4, with D uncertain. Germline V lookup: CDR1 MNHEY, CDR2 SVGAGI. The length of the CDR3 is 14 residues. Trimming stripped 9 bases from V and 7 bases from J, with 18 bases between. This CDR3 reads CASQKRRQAEKLFF. The CDR3 DNA is TGTGCCAGTCAAAAAAGGAGGCAAGCTGAAAAACTGTTTTTT.

V and J are TRBV5-4 and TRBJ2-7; 12 nucleotides line up with TRBD2. V was clipped by 4 bases and J by 1 base; unmatched bases: 12. Germline loops: CDR1 SGHNT, CDR2 YYREEE (reference sequence). CDR3 length equals 18 residues. The chain's CDR3 is CASSLKKLAGGGSYEQYF. The CDR3 bases are TGTGCCAGCAGCCTGAAGAAACTAGCGGGAGGAGGTTCCTACGAGCAGTACTTC. The full variable domain, completed using reference TRBV5-4 and TRBJ2-7, is ETGVTQSPTHLIKTRGQQVTLRCSSQSGHNTVSWYQQALGQGPQFIFQYYREEENGRGNFPPRFSGLQFPNYSSELNVNALELDDSALYLCASSLKKLAGGGSYEQYFGPGTRLTVT.

The chain uses TRBV27 and TRBJ2-7; tentatively, D is TRBD2 (5 bases). The CDR3 sequence is 14 residues long. Between the trimmed V and J ends, which lost 8 bases and 1 base, there was a span of 15 bases. Germline V CDR1 and CDR2: MNHEY, SMNVEV (reference sequence). This CDR3 reads CASAGRGVSYEQYF. The CDR3 DNA reads as TGTGCCAGCGCCGGACGGGGTGTATCCTACGAGCAGTACTTC.

The genes are TRBV10-3 and TRBJ2-5, with TRBD1 as a possible D gene (6 bases). Deletions cut 6 bases from V and 1 base from J, with 12 bases between. Germline assignment: CDR1 ENHRY and CDR2 SYGVKD. There are 14 residues in the CDR3. The CDR3 DNA reads TGTGCCATCAGCATGGGACATCCCCAAGAGACCCAGTACTTC. Protein: CAISMGHPQETQYF.

This clone was recorded once. The rearrangement uses TRBV5-1 and TRBJ1-2; possibly TRBD1 for D (6 bases). The CDR3 contains 14 residues. In germline, CDR1 is SGHRS, CDR2 YFSETQ. The V and J ends lost 0 bases and 3 bases respectively, with 9 bases between them. The CDR3 region is CASSLEGGDYGYTF. The CDR3 region has the DNA TGCGCCAGCAGCTTGGAAGGGGGGGACTATGGCTACACCTTC.

This chain links TRBV2 with TRBJ2-3; 8 nucleotides match TRBD2. The CDR3 has 17 residues. The V gene end was trimmed by 6 bases and the J gene end by 6 bases; junction bases not matched to a gene: 17. Germline-derived CDR1 and CDR2 are SNHLY and FYNNEI. The CDR3 DNA follows: TGTGCCAGCAGCGACCGAGCGGGAGCCCCCGGGGTGGATACGCAGTATTTT. This translates into CASSDRAGAPGVDTQYF.

The rearrangement links TRBV19 to TRBJ1-3; possibly TRBD1 for D (5 bases). CDR1 and CDR2 from the germline V gene are LNHDA and SQIVND (reference sequence). Deletions cut 7 bases from V and 4 bases from J, with 14 bases between. CDR3 length: 14 residues. For the CDR3, the DNA is TGTGCCAGTACTTCATCCAGGGCCGGAAACACCATATATTTT. It encodes CASTSSRAGNTIYF. Together with reference TRBV19 and TRBJ1-3, the CDR3 gives the full variable domain: DGGITQSPKYLFRKEGQNVTLSCEQNLNHDAMYWYRQDPGQGLRLIYYSQIVNDFQKGDIAEGYSVSREKKESFPLTVTSAQKNPTAFYLCASTSSRAGNTIYFGEGSWLTVV.

The CDR3 loop is CASSPSPGDYEQYF. The DNA for the CDR3 is TGTGCCAGCAGTCCGTCCCCCGGGGACTACGAGCAGTACTTC. V usage is TRBV27 and J usage is TRBJ2-7, with D possibly TRBD2 on 5 matching bases. This CDR3 is built from 14 residues. Trimming cost V 5 bases and J 3 bases, with 14 bases left between them. Germline values: CDR1 MNHEY, CDR2 SMNVEV (reference sequence).

This clone was detected only once. The rearrangement links TRBV7-9 to TRBJ1-1, with D unresolved. The CDR3 extends over 13 amino acids. Germline CDR1 and CDR2: SEHNR and FQNEAQ (reference sequence). The V end lost 5 bases, the J end lost 0 bases, and 7 bases lay between the germline ends. CDR3 DNA: TGTGCCAGCAGCGAAGACCTGAACACTGAAGCTTTCTTT. It specifies CASSEDLNTEAFF.

The chain carries TRBV7-6 and TRBJ1-1; D unresolved. Germline loops: CDR1 SGHVS, CDR2 FNYEAQ. The V gene lost 1 base and the J gene lost 6 bases, with 9 bases spanning the gap. The CDR3 has 13 residues. CDR3 residues: CASSLEPTAEAFF. CDR3 DNA sequence: TGTGCCAGCAGCTTAGAGCCCACAGCTGAAGCTTTCTTT. Drawing the rest from reference TRBV7-6 and TRBJ1-1, the complete variable domain is GAGVSQSPRYKVTKRGQDVALRCDPISGHVSLYWYRQALGQGPEFLTYFNYEAQQDKSGLPNDRFSAERPEGSISTLTIQRTEQRDSAMYRCASSLEPTAEAFFGQGTRLTVV.

The CDR3 loop reads CAWGGDSNQPQHF. For the CDR3, the DNA is TGTGCCTGGGGAGGGGATAGCAATCAGCCCCAGCATTTT. The chain couples TRBV30 to TRBJ1-5; a weak D match, TRBD1 (5 bases). The CDR3 is 13 residues long. CDR1 and CDR2 (germline): GTSNPN, SVGIG (reference sequence). V lost 5 bases and J 0 bases, leaving 8 bases between the germline ends.

The rearrangement uses TRBV12-3 or TRBV12-4 and TRBJ2-5; no firm D call. V lost 2 bases and J lost 5, with 3 bases in between. The CDR3 length is 11 residues. CDR3 coding DNA: TGTGCCAGCAGTTTAATCGAGACCCAGTACTTC. Amino acids: CASSLIETQYF.

This chain links TRBV19 with TRBJ1-2; possibly TRBD1 for D (5 bases). Germline V CDR1 and CDR2: LNHDA, SQIVND (reference sequence). V lost 5 bases, J lost 5 bases, and 15 bases lay in between. This CDR3 is built from 14 residues. The CDR3 DNA sequence: TGTGCCAGTAGTTGGAGACAGATACTTTATGGCTACACCTTC. Translating it yields CASSWRQILYGYTF.

In its sample, this clone was seen once. The chain is built from TRBV18 and TRBJ2-3; 8 positions match TRBD1. Germline V gene data show CDR1 as KGHSH and CDR2 as LQKENI. There are 15 residues in the CDR3. With V trimmed by 3 bases and J by 1 base, 3 bases remained unmatched. CDR3 nucleotides: TGTGCCAGCTCACCCCAACAGGGGGGCACAGATACGCAGTATTTT. It specifies CASSPQQGGTDTQYF.

This clone was recorded only once. The gene calls are TRBV6-5 and TRBJ2-3; 9 bases line up with TRBD2. V lost 5 bases, J lost 0 bases, and 3 bases stayed unmatched. Germline lookup yields CDR1 MNHEY and CDR2 SVGAGI. There are 15 residues in the CDR3. In nucleotides, the CDR3 is TGTGCCAGCAGTCCTAGCGGGACTAGCACAGATACGCAGTATTTT. It codes for CASSPSGTSTDTQYF.